This TCR beta chain was observed in a study of tumor and adjacent non-tumor tissue in lung cancer (dated by TCRdb to 2016 to 2018). With respect to the entire study: By cancer type, the cohort comprised approximately 12 adenocarcinoma patients, 2 squamous cell carcinoma patients and 1 small cell lung cancer patient. The 15 enrolled patients, of whom some 10 were men and 5 were women, were aged roughly 30 to 76 years and were diagnosed with TNM stage I to III disease. A total of roughly 120,000,000 productive TCRbeta reads were generated by sequencing, corresponding to an average of about 4.17 million reads per sample. Bulk TCRbeta repertoires were compared between lung tumor tissue and matched distant non-tumor lung tissue obtained from 15 or so lung cancer patients. TCRbeta CDR3 sequencing was performed on roughly 27 paired specimens, with one tumor sample and one normal lung sample collected per patient. Overall study results and their limits: Neither the sequencing platform nor unique molecular identifiers are named or mentioned anywhere in the methods. Only roughly 16 patients were included in the cohort, and the need for larger samples and more detailed clinical data was noted by the authors. Significantly higher TCR diversity was found in younger patients, and higher tumor TCR diversity was associated with shorter overall and disease-free survival. Tumor tissue showed significantly greater TCR diversity (inverse Simpson) than normal lung tissue (approximately 400 vs 170, P = 0.0075, Mann-Whitney U test). A significantly larger cumulative share of the repertoire was made up by the top 100 clones in normal lung than in tumor tissue. Because peripheral blood was not sequenced, blood TCRbeta repertoires in the lung cancer patients of the study were not examined.

The library was obtained by multiplex PCR. The sample was run on an Illumina HiSeq 2500. TCRbeta libraries were constructed through three rounds of nested PCR with primers (Table S4) according to protocols modified from ARM-PCR. Before sequencing, PCR products in the 200-500 bp range were cut out of the gel and cleaned up using the QIAquick gel extraction kit. Under the source paper's analysis protocol: Reads were cleaned with Trimmomatic, merged with FLASH into complete CDR3 sequences, and assigned to V(D)J germline segments with MiTCR. Clonal diversity was calculated as the inverse Simpson's index using VDJtools. In-frame sequences lacking a premature stop codon were counted as productive reads. The public reads were quality trimmed at Q25 with fastp and then assembled into clones with MiXCR by TCRdb, keeping productive beta chains. All rows with the same CDR3 protein become a single entry with the most common DNA and genes. What appears here as the V and J calls and clone size reflects TCRdb's work, not the paper's. Recorded for this sample are 120,000 to 150,000 distinct CDR3 sequences; about 71% of them occurred a single time. The top ten constitute about 18% of the sample.

RNA was isolated from bulk unsorted tissue, and RNA quality was assessed with a NanoDrop ND-1000 and an Agilent 2100. Donors were newly diagnosed lung cancer patients admitted for thoracic surgery in China between August and November 2014, without prior chemotherapy. Patients who had received previous radiotherapy or chemotherapy, or who had another concurrent cancer, were excluded from the study. Pieces of surgical tissue measuring about 1-2 cm3 were kept in RNAlater solution and stored at -80 degrees C until use. The junction carries 9 bases between V and J, which are trimmed by 0 bases and 7 bases respectively. The CDR3 runs 12 amino acids, cysteine and phenylalanine included. The kept DNA is CDR3 alone, 36 bases in frame from the first base. CDR1 DFQATT and CDR2 SNEGSKA are derived from the germline V gene (reference sequence). In this sample, this clonotype turned up many times. Its antigen is currently not known. Base-call qualities are not available, and no considerably larger clone is one nucleotide away.

This receptor was identified in a man aged 55-75 years with small cell lung cancer. The rearrangement joined TRBV20-1 to TRBJ1-2; the D region possibly corresponds to TRBD1 (6 bases align). The sample consisted of lung tumor tissue. Read as DNA, the sequence is TGCAGTGCTAGAGATCAGGGGCCTGGCTACACCTTC. Its translation is CSARDQGPGYTF.